This TCR beta chain was obtained from a study of cytomegalovirus exposure and HLA in healthy donors. On the study more broadly: Among the approximately 400 genotyped donors, about 81% were placed in the Caucasian-associated ancestry cluster. Overall study results and limits: In a later analysis, TCR beta V- and J-gene trimming was associated with a missense DCLRE1C variant. HLA-A and HLA-B allele assignments for most subjects were reportedly predicted accurately using TCR beta sequences. Earlier findings revealed that most TCR beta V segments proved productive either about 87% or about 30% of the time.

Details on this clone: Its antigen is not known.

PCR used 60 Vbeta primers and 13 Jbeta primers. Method: immunoSEQ multiplex PCR; TCRdb's copy keeps in-frame clones and lacks some. This sample has 100,000 to 150,000 clones, with around 72% found just once. CDR3 size: 15 residues. Germline lookup yields CDR1 MDHEN and CDR2 SYDVKM. V lost 2 bases and J lost 5, with 15 bases in between. This chain links TRBV28 with TRBJ1-1; tentative D call: TRBD1 (5 bases). This clonotype was obtained from a man in his thirties or forties in good health and CMV-seronegative. Sequencing input: PBMCs. This chain's CDR3 is CASSLNIREGTEAFF. The CDR3 coding sequence is TGTGCCAGCAGTTTAAACATCAGGGAAGGGACTGAAGCTTTCTTT. The whole variable domain, remainder taken from reference TRBV28 and TRBJ1-1, is DVKVTQSSRYLVKRTGEKVFLECVQDMDHENMFWYRQDPGLGLRLIYFSYDVKMKEKGDIPEGYSVSREKKERFSLILESASTNQTSMYLCASSLNIREGTEAFFGQGTRLTVV.